Listed below are T cell receptor beta chains from one sample, sequenced in a study of blood T cell repertoires in COVID-19. The method was immunoSEQ multiplex PCR; TCRdb's version includes in-frame clones alone and lacks a portion of them. The data hold some 70,000 clones, with approximately 90% observed a single time. The sample comprised peripheral blood. The receptors were gathered from a woman aged 80 or over with active COVID-19. Each CDR3 is given with its conserved first and last residue. The D gene is left open where the match is weak. Only some rows state a clone size, as once, few, many or a class for expanded clones.

cdr3_nt: TGTGCCAGCAGCTTGGAGGCAGGGGCGAGCACTGAAGCTTTCTTT
cdr3_aa: CASSLEAGASTEAFF
j_call: TRBJ1-1
clone_size: .
d_call: .
v_call: TRBV5-4

cdr3_nt: TGTGCCAGCAGCACGGACAGGGTGGGAGGAGAGACCCAGTACTTC
cdr3_aa: CASSTDRVGGETQYF
j_call: TRBJ2-5
clone_size: .
d_call: TRBD1
v_call: TRBV7-8

cdr3_nt: TGTGCCACTAGGCCCCCGGGGACACCCATCCAGCCCCAGCATTTT
cdr3_aa: CATRPPGTPIQPQHF
j_call: TRBJ1-5
clone_size: .
d_call: .
v_call: TRBV6-5

cdr3_nt: TGCGCCAGCAGCCAAGAGGTGTCGGCGGGAACCACCGAGCAGTACTTC
cdr3_aa: CASSQEVSAGTTEQYF
j_call: TRBJ2-7
clone_size: .
d_call: .
v_call: TRBV4-3

cdr3_nt: TGTGCCAGCAGCTTAAACCCCGCGGGAGTAGATACGCAGTATTTT
cdr3_aa: CASSLNPAGVDTQYF
j_call: TRBJ2-3
clone_size: .
d_call: TRBD2
v_call: TRBV7-3

cdr3_nt: TGTGCCAGCAGCTTAGTAGGTTCTAGCAGGGAGCAGTTCTTC
cdr3_aa: CASSLVGSSREQFF
j_call: TRBJ2-1
clone_size: .
d_call: .
v_call: TRBV7-2

cdr3_nt: TGTGCCAGCAGCCTACCTGGAGAGGCAGGGCGGAATGAGCAGTTCTTC
cdr3_aa: CASSLPGEAGRNEQFF
j_call: TRBJ2-1
clone_size: few
d_call: .
v_call: TRBV11-3

cdr3_nt: TGCGCCAGCACCGAACTAGCGGGAGGCCCCACAGATACGCAGTATTTT
cdr3_aa: CASTELAGGPTDTQYF
j_call: TRBJ2-3
clone_size: .
d_call: TRBD2
v_call: TRBV5-1

cdr3_nt: TGTGCCAGCAGCCCAACGACAGGGGTAAATGGCTACACCTTC
cdr3_aa: CASSPTTGVNGYTF
j_call: TRBJ1-2
clone_size: .
d_call: TRBD1
v_call: TRBV5-4

cdr3_nt: TGTGCCAGCAGTTTAGGTGCAGGCGAGCAGTACTTC
cdr3_aa: CASSLGAGEQYF
j_call: TRBJ2-7
clone_size: .
d_call: .
v_call: TRBV12-3/TRBV12-4

cdr3_nt: TGTGCTAGCAGCTTAGGGTGGACAGGGGTGGGGACTCGGGAGACCCAGTACTTC
cdr3_aa: CASSLGWTGVGTRETQYF
j_call: TRBJ2-5
clone_size: .
d_call: TRBD1
v_call: TRBV7-7

cdr3_nt: TGTGCCAGCAGCCCCAGCGGGAGCGGGGGAGATACGCAGTATTTT
cdr3_aa: CASSPSGSGGDTQYF
j_call: TRBJ2-3
clone_size: .
d_call: TRBD2
v_call: TRBV6-4

cdr3_nt: TGTGCCAGCGGGGGACAGGGAAGTTACGAGCAGTACTTC
cdr3_aa: CASGGQGSYEQYF
j_call: TRBJ2-7
clone_size: .
d_call: TRBD1
v_call: TRBV2

cdr3_nt: TGTGCCAGCAGCTTAGCGATAGGGAGGGACGAGCAGTACTTC
cdr3_aa: CASSLAIGRDEQYF
j_call: TRBJ2-7
clone_size: .
d_call: TRBD2
v_call: TRBV7-9

cdr3_nt: TGTGCCACAACCATATTGCGCCGGGGTTACAATGAGCAGTTCTTC
cdr3_aa: CATTILRRGYNEQFF
j_call: TRBJ2-1
clone_size: few
d_call: .
v_call: TRBV6-5

cdr3_nt: TGCGCCAGCAGCCTGTCGTCCTACACAGATACGCAGTATTTT
cdr3_aa: CASSLSSYTDTQYF
j_call: TRBJ2-3
clone_size: .
d_call: .
v_call: TRBV5-1

cdr3_nt: TGTGCCAGCAGCACGTTAGCGGGAGGTTACACAGATACGCAGTATTTT
cdr3_aa: CASSTLAGGYTDTQYF
j_call: TRBJ2-3
clone_size: .
d_call: TRBD2
v_call: TRBV9

cdr3_nt: TGCAGCGCCATGGGCGGACAGGCCAGTGGGGACAATGAGCAGTTCTTC
cdr3_aa: CSAMGGQASGDNEQFF
j_call: TRBJ2-1
clone_size: .
d_call: TRBD1
v_call: TRBV29-1

cdr3_nt: TGTGCCAGCCTTCCGGGGGGCGCCGGCACAGATACGCAGTATTTT
cdr3_aa: CASLPGGAGTDTQYF
j_call: TRBJ2-3
clone_size: .
d_call: .
v_call: TRBV18

cdr3_nt: TGTGCCAGCACCCTAGACGGTAGCTCCTACGAGCAGTACTTC
cdr3_aa: CASTLDGSSYEQYF
j_call: TRBJ2-7
clone_size: .
d_call: .
v_call: TRBV28

cdr3_nt: TGTGCCAGCAGCTTAGGACTAGCGGTAACAGGGGGAGAGCAGTTCTTC
cdr3_aa: CASSLGLAVTGGEQFF
j_call: TRBJ2-1
clone_size: once
d_call: .
v_call: TRBV7-2

cdr3_nt: TGTGCCAGCAGTTCCCCGGGACAGCACTATGGCTACACCTTC
cdr3_aa: CASSSPGQHYGYTF
j_call: TRBJ1-2
clone_size: .
d_call: TRBD1
v_call: TRBV28

cdr3_nt: TGTGCCACCAGCAGAGACCCAGGACAGCCCTACGAGCAGTACTTC
cdr3_aa: CATSRDPGQPYEQYF
j_call: TRBJ2-7
clone_size: .
d_call: .
v_call: TRBV15

cdr3_nt: TGTGCCAGCAGCACCTTTTCAGGGGGCACTGAGCAGTTCTTC
cdr3_aa: CASSTFSGGTEQFF
j_call: TRBJ2-1
clone_size: .
d_call: TRBD1
v_call: TRBV9

cdr3_nt: TGCGCCAGCAGCCAAGACGGGGGGAGGCGTTTTGGCACAGATACGCAGTATTTT
cdr3_aa: CASSQDGGRRFGTDTQYF
j_call: TRBJ2-3
clone_size: .
d_call: TRBD2
v_call: TRBV4-3

cdr3_nt: TGTGCCAGCAGACTCGACAGGGAAACCTACAATGAGCAGTTCTTC
cdr3_aa: CASRLDRETYNEQFF
j_call: TRBJ2-1
clone_size: .
d_call: TRBD1
v_call: TRBV6-6

cdr3_nt: TGTGCCAGCAGGGATCAGGGCAGCACCTACGAGCAGTACTTC
cdr3_aa: CASRDQGSTYEQYF
j_call: TRBJ2-7
clone_size: .
d_call: .
v_call: TRBV28

cdr3_nt: TGCAGCGTTGAAGATCGAAGAGTCTCTGGGGCCAACGTCCTGACTTTC
cdr3_aa: CSVEDRRVSGANVLTF
j_call: TRBJ2-6
clone_size: .
d_call: .
v_call: TRBV29-1

cdr3_nt: TGTGCCAGCAGTTACCTCGGACAGGGCACAGATACGCAGTATTTT
cdr3_aa: CASSYLGQGTDTQYF
j_call: TRBJ2-3
clone_size: .
d_call: TRBD1
v_call: TRBV6-5

cdr3_nt: TGCAGCGTTGAAGGGCAGGGATACGAGCAGTACTTC
cdr3_aa: CSVEGQGYEQYF
j_call: TRBJ2-7
clone_size: .
d_call: .
v_call: TRBV29-1

cdr3_nt: TGTGCCAGCAGCGGGACTCGGGATACGCAGTATTTT
cdr3_aa: CASSGTRDTQYF
j_call: TRBJ2-3
clone_size: .
d_call: .
v_call: TRBV5-4

cdr3_nt: TGTGCCAGCAGCTCATATCAAGGGCTAGCGGGGACCTCCTACGAGCAGTACTTC
cdr3_aa: CASSSYQGLAGTSYEQYF
j_call: TRBJ2-7
clone_size: .
d_call: TRBD2
v_call: TRBV7-9

cdr3_nt: TGTGCCGTCGTCGGGTCCTATAATTCACCCCTCCACTTT
cdr3_aa: CAVVGSYNSPLHF
j_call: TRBJ1-6
clone_size: .
d_call: .
v_call: TRBV6-6

cdr3_nt: TGTGCCAGCAGCTATCGCGGACAAGAGACCCAGTACTTC
cdr3_aa: CASSYRGQETQYF
j_call: TRBJ2-5
clone_size: .
d_call: .
v_call: TRBV7-9

cdr3_nt: TGTGCCAGCTCCCCCGGACTAGCCTACGAGCAGTACTTC
cdr3_aa: CASSPGLAYEQYF
j_call: TRBJ2-7
clone_size: .
d_call: TRBD2
v_call: TRBV18

cdr3_nt: TGTGCCAGCAGCCTGACAGGGAACGGCCCTACGGACGAGCAGTACTTC
cdr3_aa: CASSLTGNGPTDEQYF
j_call: TRBJ2-7
clone_size: .
d_call: TRBD1
v_call: TRBV7-8

cdr3_nt: TGCGCCAGCAGCTCACTAGCGGGAGGTTTGAATGAGCAGTTCTTC
cdr3_aa: CASSSLAGGLNEQFF
j_call: TRBJ2-1
clone_size: once
d_call: TRBD2
v_call: TRBV5-1

cdr3_nt: TGTGCCAGCAGGGAGAGTTGGGGGGTGAACACTGAAGCTTTCTTT
cdr3_aa: CASRESWGVNTEAFF
j_call: TRBJ1-1
clone_size: .
d_call: .
v_call: TRBV7-8

cdr3_nt: TGTGCCAGCAGTTTAGAGGGTTATGGCTACACCTTC
cdr3_aa: CASSLEGYGYTF
j_call: TRBJ1-2
clone_size: .
d_call: .
v_call: TRBV27

cdr3_nt: TGTGCCAGCAACTCGCGGGCTCTCCTCACCGGGGAGCTGTTTTTT
cdr3_aa: CASNSRALLTGELFF
j_call: TRBJ2-2
clone_size: .
d_call: .
v_call: TRBV3-1/TRBV3-2

cdr3_nt: TGTGCCAGCAGCTTCGGCAGTCCAGGCTCCTATAATTCACCCCTCCACTTT
cdr3_aa: CASSFGSPGSYNSPLHF
j_call: TRBJ1-6
clone_size: once
d_call: .
v_call: TRBV5-4

cdr3_nt: TGCGCCAGCAGCCTAAGCCTTGATGGTAGCACGGCATCCTACGAGCAGTACTTC
cdr3_aa: CASSLSLDGSTASYEQYF
j_call: TRBJ2-7
clone_size: .
d_call: .
v_call: TRBV4-3

cdr3_nt: TGTGCCAGTAGCTCTGGACGGGGCCAAGAGACCCAGTACTTC
cdr3_aa: CASSSGRGQETQYF
j_call: TRBJ2-5
clone_size: .
d_call: .
v_call: TRBV19

cdr3_nt: TGTGCCAGCAGCTTAAATCTGGGCAACGAGCAGTACTTC
cdr3_aa: CASSLNLGNEQYF
j_call: TRBJ2-7
clone_size: few
d_call: .
v_call: TRBV7-3

cdr3_nt: TGTGCCAGTAGCACCGGGACAGGACGTCGAGAGACCCAGTACTTC
cdr3_aa: CASSTGTGRRETQYF
j_call: TRBJ2-5
clone_size: .
d_call: TRBD1
v_call: TRBV19

cdr3_nt: TGCGCCAGCAGCGCGGGACTCCCTAGCACAGATACGCAGTATTTT
cdr3_aa: CASSAGLPSTDTQYF
j_call: TRBJ2-3
clone_size: .
d_call: .
v_call: TRBV5-1

cdr3_nt: TGTGCCAGCAGCAAGGATGGACACCACTACGAGCAGTACTTC
cdr3_aa: CASSKDGHHYEQYF
j_call: TRBJ2-7
clone_size: .
d_call: .
v_call: TRBV21-1

cdr3_nt: TGTGCCAGCAGCGCCAGGACTAGCGGGACTGGCACAGATACGCAGTATTTT
cdr3_aa: CASSARTSGTGTDTQYF
j_call: TRBJ2-3
clone_size: .
d_call: TRBD2
v_call: TRBV7-9

cdr3_nt: TGCAGCGTTTGGGAGGGGTCCTACGAGCAGTACTTC
cdr3_aa: CSVWEGSYEQYF
j_call: TRBJ2-7
clone_size: .
d_call: TRBD2
v_call: TRBV29-1

cdr3_nt: TGTGCCACCTCTAACACTGAAGCTTTCTTT
cdr3_aa: CATSNTEAFF
j_call: TRBJ1-1
clone_size: .
d_call: .
v_call: TRBV28

cdr3_nt: TGCGCCAGCAGTGGGGTAGCGGGCCCAGATACGCAGTATTTT
cdr3_aa: CASSGVAGPDTQYF
j_call: TRBJ2-3
clone_size: .
d_call: TRBD2
v_call: TRBV10-1

cdr3_nt: TGTGCCAGCAGCCCGTCACTAGCGGGAGTGAGGAATGAGCAGTTCTTC
cdr3_aa: CASSPSLAGVRNEQFF
j_call: TRBJ2-1
clone_size: .
d_call: TRBD2
v_call: TRBV7-9

cdr3_nt: TGTGCCAGCTCAGATCGGGACAGGGGCCCGAACACCGGGGAGCTGTTTTTT
cdr3_aa: CASSDRDRGPNTGELFF
j_call: TRBJ2-2
clone_size: few
d_call: TRBD1
v_call: TRBV18

cdr3_nt: TGCGCCAGCAGCCTAACAGGGAATTCAAACTCTGGAAACACCATATATTTT
cdr3_aa: CASSLTGNSNSGNTIYF
j_call: TRBJ1-3
clone_size: .
d_call: .
v_call: TRBV4-1

cdr3_nt: TGTGCCAGCAGCTCCGAGATACTAGCGGGAGGGTTTGAGCAGTTCTTC
cdr3_aa: CASSSEILAGGFEQFF
j_call: TRBJ2-1
clone_size: .
d_call: TRBD2
v_call: TRBV7-2

cdr3_nt: TGTGCCAGCAAAGGGACAGGGGGGGACTATGGCTACACCTTC
cdr3_aa: CASKGTGGDYGYTF
j_call: TRBJ1-2
clone_size: .
d_call: TRBD1
v_call: TRBV28

cdr3_nt: TGTGCCAGCAGCTTAGCGGTAGGCGGGGGCACAGATACGCAGTATTTT
cdr3_aa: CASSLAVGGGTDTQYF
j_call: TRBJ2-3
clone_size: .
d_call: .
v_call: TRBV7-6

cdr3_nt: TGTGCCAGTAGTCACAGGACGATCACAGATACGCAGTATTTT
cdr3_aa: CASSHRTITDTQYF
j_call: TRBJ2-3
clone_size: once
d_call: .
v_call: TRBV19